This is a list of T cell receptor beta chains from one sample in a study of vaccination and CD4 T cells after COVID-19. TCRdb re-analysed the PCR reads in MiXCR, keeping a single row per CDR3 protein. The table lists 13,000 or so distinct CDR3 sequences, under 55% of them singletons. These receptors have no known antigen. This specimen was CD4+ T cells from blood, cultured in vitro, taken after SARS-CoV-2 vaccination. The receptors were gathered from a human donor who had recovered from COVID-19. Both conserved end residues are part of each CDR3. Fields, in order: V gene, D gene, J gene, clone size, CDR3 DNA, CDR3 protein. The D gene is left open where the match is weak. The listing skips clone size in some rows; elsewhere it reads once, few, many or a size class.

V gene: TRBV6-2/TRBV6-3
D gene: NA
J gene: TRBJ1-5
clone size: NA
CDR3 DNA: TGTGCCAGCAGTTACTCATACGCTAGCAATCAGCCCCAGCATTTT
CDR3 protein: CASSYSYASNQPQHF

V gene: TRBV28
D gene: NA
J gene: TRBJ1-1
clone size: NA
CDR3 DNA: TGTGCCAGCAGCCGTCCGGGACCCACTGAAGCTTTCTTT
CDR3 protein: CASSRPGPTEAFF

V gene: TRBV18
D gene: NA
J gene: TRBJ1-4
clone size: NA
CDR3 DNA: TGTGCCAGCTCACTCGGGCCAGGAACTAATGAAAAACTGTTTTTT
CDR3 protein: CASSLGPGTNEKLFF

V gene: TRBV20-1
D gene: TRBD2
J gene: TRBJ2-1
clone size: NA
CDR3 DNA: TGCAGTGCTCAAAGGGGGACTAGGGGGAATGAGCAGTTCTTC
CDR3 protein: CSAQRGTRGNEQFF

V gene: TRBV6-1
D gene: NA
J gene: TRBJ2-2
clone size: NA
CDR3 DNA: TGTGCCAGCGCTGGACAGTTAAACACCGGGGAGCTGTTTTTT
CDR3 protein: CASAGQLNTGELFF

V gene: TRBV7-2
D gene: NA
J gene: TRBJ1-1
clone size: NA
CDR3 DNA: TGTGCCAGCAGCTTAGCAGGGGCACTAAACACTGAAGCTTTCTTT
CDR3 protein: CASSLAGALNTEAFF

V gene: TRBV20-1
D gene: NA
J gene: TRBJ1-1
clone size: few
CDR3 DNA: TGCAGTGCTGGCGGTGGGGCAGGGTCGGGGTGGGAAGCTTTCTTT
CDR3 protein: CSAGGGAGSGWEAFF

V gene: TRBV19
D gene: NA
J gene: TRBJ2-2
clone size: few
CDR3 DNA: TGTGCCAGTGAGACAGCCCTCACCGGGGAGCTGTTTTTT
CDR3 protein: CASETALTGELFF

V gene: TRBV6-4
D gene: NA
J gene: TRBJ2-2
clone size: once
CDR3 DNA: TGTGCCAGCAGTGACCGCAACGGGGAGCTGTTTTTT
CDR3 protein: CASSDRNGELFF

V gene: TRBV6-5
D gene: NA
J gene: TRBJ2-4
clone size: few
CDR3 DNA: TGTGCCAGCAGTTACTCGAGTCAGGGAACAACTCAGTACTTC
CDR3 protein: CASSYSSQGTTQYF